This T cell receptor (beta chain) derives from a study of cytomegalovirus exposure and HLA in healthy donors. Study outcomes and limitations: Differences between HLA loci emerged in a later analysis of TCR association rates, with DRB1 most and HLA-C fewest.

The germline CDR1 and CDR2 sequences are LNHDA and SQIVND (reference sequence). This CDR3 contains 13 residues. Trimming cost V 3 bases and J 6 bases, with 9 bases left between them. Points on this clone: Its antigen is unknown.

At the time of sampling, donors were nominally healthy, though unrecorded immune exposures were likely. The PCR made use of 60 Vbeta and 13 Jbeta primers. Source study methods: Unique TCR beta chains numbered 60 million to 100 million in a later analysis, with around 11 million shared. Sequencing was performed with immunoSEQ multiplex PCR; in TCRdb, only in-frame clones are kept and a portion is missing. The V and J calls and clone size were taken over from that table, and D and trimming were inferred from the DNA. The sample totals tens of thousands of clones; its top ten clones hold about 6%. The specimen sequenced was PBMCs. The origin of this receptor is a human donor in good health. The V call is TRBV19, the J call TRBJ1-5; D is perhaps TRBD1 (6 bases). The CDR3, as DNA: TGTGCCAGTAGTATCGACAGGATTCAGCCCCAGCATTTT. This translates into CASSIDRIQPQHF.